This is a list of T cell receptor beta chains from one sample in a study of blood T cell repertoires in COVID-19. Profiled with immunoSEQ multiplex PCR; TCRdb holds only in-frame clones, not every one. The table includes about 140,000 clones, 87% detected once. What was sequenced was peripheral blood. The receptors were gathered from a woman between 35 and 50 years old with acute or convalescent COVID-19. Each CDR3 is given with its conserved first and last residue. D genes are given only for firm matches. Part of the rows lack a size; the others show once, few, many or a class for expanded clones.

abundance: -; v_gene: TRBV29-1; j_gene: TRBJ2-3; d_gene: TRBD1; CDR3aa: CSVGGQGATDTQYF; CDR3nt: TGCAGCGTTGGGGGACAGGGGGCTACAGATACGCAGTATTTT
abundance: -; v_gene: TRBV6-2/TRBV6-3; j_gene: TRBJ2-1; d_gene: TRBD2; CDR3aa: CASSSFSGRSDEQFF; CDR3nt: TGTGCCAGCAGTTCCTTTAGCGGGAGGTCTGATGAGCAGTTCTTC
abundance: -; v_gene: TRBV27; j_gene: TRBJ1-2; d_gene: TRBD1; CDR3aa: CASSWGTEYGYTF; CDR3nt: TGTGCCAGCAGTTGGGGGACAGAGTATGGCTACACCTTC
abundance: -; v_gene: TRBV5-6; j_gene: TRBJ1-5; d_gene: TRBD1; CDR3aa: CASSPSTGWQPQHF; CDR3nt: TGTGCCAGCAGCCCCTCGACAGGGTGGCAGCCCCAGCATTTT
abundance: -; v_gene: TRBV3-1/TRBV3-2; j_gene: TRBJ2-7; d_gene: TRBD1; CDR3aa: CASSQVRTGGHEQYF; CDR3nt: TGTGCCAGCAGCCAAGTGCGGACAGGGGGCCACGAGCAGTACTTC
abundance: -; v_gene: TRBV5-6; j_gene: TRBJ1-3; d_gene: -; CDR3aa: CASSLGPGNGNTIYF; CDR3nt: TGTGCCAGCAGCTTGGGGCCAGGGAATGGAAACACCATATATTTT
abundance: -; v_gene: TRBV7-2; j_gene: TRBJ2-5; d_gene: TRBD1; CDR3aa: CASSLTGPETQYF; CDR3nt: TGTGCCAGCAGCTTGACAGGGCCAGAGACCCAGTACTTC
abundance: -; v_gene: TRBV18; j_gene: TRBJ1-1; d_gene: -; CDR3aa: CASSPPLTGWVNTEAFF; CDR3nt: TGTGCCAGCTCACCACCGTTGACAGGATGGGTGAACACTGAAGCTTTCTTT
abundance: -; v_gene: TRBV11-2; j_gene: TRBJ1-2; d_gene: -; CDR3aa: CASSLGGPWATGYTF; CDR3nt: TGTGCCAGCAGCTTAGGCGGGCCGTGGGCAACCGGCTACACCTTC
abundance: few; v_gene: TRBV5-1; j_gene: TRBJ1-1; d_gene: TRBD1; CDR3aa: CASSLGTGGKTEAFF; CDR3nt: TGCGCCAGCAGCTTGGGCACAGGGGGGAAGACTGAAGCTTTCTTT
abundance: -; v_gene: TRBV5-1; j_gene: TRBJ2-7; d_gene: -; CDR3aa: CASSFTAGTYEQYF; CDR3nt: TGCGCCAGCAGCTTTACGGCAGGGACCTACGAGCAGTACTTC
abundance: -; v_gene: TRBV28; j_gene: TRBJ1-4; d_gene: -; CDR3aa: CASSLQGKKLFF; CDR3nt: TGTGCCAGCAGTTTACAGGGGAAAAAACTGTTTTTT
abundance: -; v_gene: TRBV5-4; j_gene: TRBJ1-5; d_gene: -; CDR3aa: CASSAGGAGQPQHF; CDR3nt: TGTGCCAGCAGCGCTGGGGGCGCCGGACAGCCCCAGCATTTT
abundance: -; v_gene: TRBV4-1; j_gene: TRBJ1-4; d_gene: TRBD1; CDR3aa: CASSQDLITGGKLFF; CDR3nt: TGCGCCAGCAGCCAAGATCTCATAACAGGGGGAAAACTGTTTTTT
abundance: -; v_gene: TRBV18; j_gene: TRBJ1-2; d_gene: -; CDR3aa: CASSPVQGIYGYTF; CDR3nt: TGTGCCAGCTCACCAGTTCAGGGCATCTATGGCTACACCTTC
abundance: once; v_gene: TRBV5-1; j_gene: TRBJ2-3; d_gene: TRBD2; CDR3aa: CASCLGGDPSTDTQYF; CDR3nt: TGCGCCAGCTGCCTGGGGGGGGACCCTAGCACAGATACGCAGTATTTT
abundance: -; v_gene: TRBV10-3; j_gene: TRBJ2-2; d_gene: -; CDR3aa: CAIRPQGNTGELFF; CDR3nt: TGTGCCATCAGGCCTCAGGGAAACACCGGGGAGCTGTTTTTT
abundance: -; v_gene: TRBV7-9; j_gene: TRBJ2-7; d_gene: TRBD1; CDR3aa: CASSFGDRPYEQYF; CDR3nt: TGTGCCAGCAGCTTCGGGGACAGGCCCTACGAGCAGTACTTC
abundance: -; v_gene: TRBV4-3; j_gene: TRBJ1-4; d_gene: TRBD1; CDR3aa: CASSQTTGGLEKLFF; CDR3nt: TGCGCCAGCAGCCAAACGACAGGGGGACTTGAAAAACTGTTTTTT
abundance: -; v_gene: TRBV29-1; j_gene: TRBJ1-1; d_gene: -; CDR3aa: CSVGRGSEAFF; CDR3nt: TGCAGCGTTGGGAGGGGTTCTGAAGCTTTCTTT
abundance: few; v_gene: TRBV19; j_gene: TRBJ1-5; d_gene: -; CDR3aa: CASSGARGNQPQHF; CDR3nt: TGTGCCAGTAGTGGCGCTAGAGGGAATCAGCCCCAGCATTTT
abundance: -; v_gene: TRBV2; j_gene: TRBJ2-3; d_gene: -; CDR3aa: CASSVGGIRTDTQYF; CDR3nt: TGTGCCAGTTCGGTCGGGGGAATTCGCACAGATACGCAGTATTTT
abundance: -; v_gene: TRBV27; j_gene: TRBJ1-5; d_gene: TRBD1; CDR3aa: CASRLGQVGQPQHF; CDR3nt: TGTGCCAGCAGACTGGGACAGGTGGGGCAGCCCCAGCATTTT
abundance: -; v_gene: TRBV3-1/TRBV3-2; j_gene: TRBJ2-4; d_gene: -; CDR3aa: CASSQEGLALAKNIQYF; CDR3nt: TGTGCCAGCAGCCAAGAGGGCCTAGCGCTAGCCAAAAACATTCAGTACTTC
abundance: -; v_gene: TRBV5-6; j_gene: TRBJ2-1; d_gene: -; CDR3aa: CASSLELVNEQFF; CDR3nt: TGTGCCAGCAGCTTGGAACTAGTCAATGAGCAGTTCTTC
abundance: -; v_gene: TRBV7-2; j_gene: TRBJ2-3; d_gene: TRBD2; CDR3aa: CASSLQGLVMGTQYF; CDR3nt: TGTGCCAGCAGCTTACAGGGACTAGTGATGGGTACGCAGTATTTT
abundance: once; v_gene: TRBV10-3; j_gene: TRBJ2-7; d_gene: -; CDR3aa: CAISESPGFSYEQYF; CDR3nt: TGTGCCATCAGTGAGTCGCCGGGATTCTCCTACGAGCAGTACTTC
abundance: -; v_gene: TRBV2; j_gene: TRBJ2-3; d_gene: TRBD2; CDR3aa: CASSEGLAGSTDTQYF; CDR3nt: TGTGCCAGCAGTGAAGGCCTAGCGGGAAGCACAGATACGCAGTATTTT
abundance: -; v_gene: TRBV27; j_gene: TRBJ2-2; d_gene: TRBD2; CDR3aa: CASSLTPSSGGLTGELFF; CDR3nt: TGTGCCAGCAGTTTAACCCCCTCTAGCGGGGGGCTCACCGGGGAGCTGTTTTTT
abundance: once; v_gene: TRBV11-2; j_gene: TRBJ2-7; d_gene: TRBD1; CDR3aa: CASSLGAGTGSYEQYF; CDR3nt: TGTGCCAGCAGCTTAGGGGCCGGGACAGGGTCCTACGAGCAGTACTTC
abundance: -; v_gene: TRBV9; j_gene: TRBJ1-2; d_gene: TRBD1; CDR3aa: CASSPITGGGGYTF; CDR3nt: TGTGCCAGCAGCCCTATTACAGGGGGAGGTGGCTACACCTTC
abundance: -; v_gene: TRBV30; j_gene: TRBJ1-6; d_gene: -; CDR3aa: CAWMGQTESPLHF; CDR3nt: TGTGCCTGGATGGGGCAGACGGAATCACCCCTCCACTTT
abundance: -; v_gene: TRBV4-3; j_gene: TRBJ2-7; d_gene: TRBD2; CDR3aa: CASSKGTSGNGYEQYF; CDR3nt: TGCGCCAGCAGCAAAGGGACTAGCGGGAATGGTTACGAGCAGTACTTC
abundance: -; v_gene: TRBV7-9; j_gene: TRBJ2-1; d_gene: TRBD2; CDR3aa: CASSSGTSTYNEQFF; CDR3nt: TGTGCCAGCAGCTCCGGGACTAGCACCTACAATGAGCAGTTCTTC
abundance: once; v_gene: TRBV28; j_gene: TRBJ1-2; d_gene: -; CDR3aa: CASSRGAPNYGYTF; CDR3nt: TGTGCCAGCTCCAGGGGAGCTCCTAACTATGGCTACACCTTC
abundance: -; v_gene: TRBV24-1; j_gene: TRBJ1-2; d_gene: -; CDR3aa: CATSEPRNGGRTERYTF; CDR3nt: TGTGCCACCAGTGAGCCGAGGAACGGGGGAAGGACTGAGCGCTACACCTTC
abundance: -; v_gene: TRBV6-6; j_gene: TRBJ1-4; d_gene: -; CDR3aa: CASSYADSNEKLFF; CDR3nt: TGTGCCAGCAGTTACGCCGACAGTAATGAAAAACTGTTTTTT
abundance: few; v_gene: TRBV7-9; j_gene: TRBJ2-7; d_gene: TRBD1; CDR3aa: CASKDRLDGEQYF; CDR3nt: TGTGCCAGCAAGGACAGGCTTGACGGCGAGCAGTACTTC
abundance: few; v_gene: TRBV4-3; j_gene: TRBJ1-2; d_gene: -; CDR3aa: CASSLTQQLTGYTF; CDR3nt: TGCGCCAGCAGCCTAACACAACAGCTTACCGGCTACACCTTC
abundance: once; v_gene: TRBV2; j_gene: TRBJ2-3; d_gene: -; CDR3aa: CASRRGWDPTDTQYF; CDR3nt: TGTGCCAGCAGACGAGGGTGGGATCCCACAGATACGCAGTATTTT
abundance: -; v_gene: TRBV29-1; j_gene: TRBJ1-2; d_gene: -; CDR3aa: CSVAPLTRDYGYTF; CDR3nt: TGCAGCGTTGCCCCACTGACTAGGGACTATGGCTACACCTTC
abundance: -; v_gene: TRBV5-6; j_gene: TRBJ1-2; d_gene: -; CDR3aa: CASSLVQDYGYTF; CDR3nt: TGTGCCAGCAGCTTGGTCCAGGACTATGGCTACACCTTC
abundance: -; v_gene: TRBV10-3; j_gene: TRBJ1-1; d_gene: -; CDR3aa: CAIRTAGGTEAFF; CDR3nt: TGTGCCATCAGGACAGCTGGGGGGACTGAAGCTTTCTTT
abundance: -; v_gene: TRBV30; j_gene: TRBJ1-1; d_gene: -; CDR3aa: CAWSHIRQANTEAFF; CDR3nt: TGTGCCTGGAGCCATATCCGACAGGCGAACACTGAAGCTTTCTTT
abundance: -; v_gene: TRBV19; j_gene: TRBJ2-1; d_gene: TRBD2; CDR3aa: CASSPLGLAVSSYNEQFF; CDR3nt: TGTGCCAGTAGTCCTCTCGGACTAGCGGTTTCCTCCTACAATGAGCAGTTCTTC